This T cell receptor beta chain originates from a study of cytomegalovirus exposure and HLA in healthy donors. The wider study: The same platform as the roughly 630 first-cohort repertoires was used for the 100 to 150 validation repertoires, a later analysis reported.

The donors were part of the roughly 120-subject validation cohort, which stood apart from the roughly 700-subject first cohort. Measured with immunoSEQ multiplex PCR; TCRdb has only the in-frame clones, and not every one. Here the sample spans roughly 250,000 clones, roughly 89% being singletons. The CDR3 covers 14 residues. Germline CDR1 reads PRHDT; CDR2 reads FYEKMQ (reference sequence). Unmatched junction bases numbered 5, after V lost 2 bases and J lost 6 bases. Sequencing was performed on PBMCs. This receptor was taken from a woman aged 18-30 years in good health and CMV-seronegative. The genes are TRBV13 and TRBJ1-2; 8 nucleotides match TRBD1. The CDR3 reads CASSLYAGGDGYTF. The DNA for the CDR3 is TGTGCCAGCAGCTTATATGCAGGGGGCGATGGCTACACCTTC.